This passage covers 2 T cell receptor beta chains from one sample sequenced in a study of blood T cells in healthy people across ages. Primers used in a second PCR of about 6 to 11 cycles were a sample-barcoded 5' primer and a J-beta primer mix. TCRdb re-called the 5' RACE reads through MiXCR, storing one row per CDR3 protein. The table records roughly 700,000 distinct CDR3 sequences, 45% to 50% of them present only once. The specimen was blood. All receptors come from a woman aged 55-69 years in good health.

The gene calls are TRBV30 and TRBJ1-1, with unresolved D. The germline V gene encodes CDR1 GTSNPN and CDR2 SVGIG (reference sequence). Trimming stripped 0 bases from V and 9 bases from J, with 8 bases between. The CDR3 totals 11 residues. The CDR3 region has the DNA TGTGCCTGGAGTGTACTGTTCCAAGCTTTCTTT. Encoded protein: CAWSVLFQAFF.

The V and J genes are TRBV10-3 and TRBJ2-7; D is undetermined. Germline V gene lookup returns CDR1 ENHRY and CDR2 SYGVKD. Deletions cut 2 bases from V and 8 bases from J, with 13 bases between. This CDR3 comprises 13 residues. CDR3 nucleotide sequence: TGTGCCATCAGTGAGGCGGACCCTGTCCAGCAGTACTTC. Translating it yields CAISEADPVQQYF.